This record covers a single T cell receptor beta chain. With V trimmed by 2 bases and J by 1 base, 14 bases remained unmatched. The CDR3 runs to 20 residues. Germline CDR1 reads SEHNR; CDR2 reads FQNEAQ (reference sequence). TCRdb reprocessed the 5' RACE reads via MiXCR and lists one record per CDR3 protein. The sample has approximately 570,000 distinct CDR3 sequences, roughly 18% seen once; the top ten hold about 12%. The data stem from a study of T-cell memory formation after mild COVID-19. Sequenced sample: PBMCs or a T cell subset sorted from them (not recorded which). The J gene is TRBJ2-3, the V gene TRBV7-9, with 11 positions matching TRBD2. This TCR came from an adult woman who had mild COVID-19 (a few samples of this study predate the infection). Cell type and time point are not known. The CDR3 loop reads CASSLTASGRTGSGTDTQYF. The DNA of the CDR3 is TGTGCCAGCAGCTTAACGGCTAGCGGGAGGACAGGGTCCGGCACAGATACGCAGTATTTT.